This record concerns one T cell receptor beta chain sequence. Using its own MiXCR run on the PCR reads, TCRdb lists one record per CDR3 protein. The repertoire holds some 590,000 distinct CDR3 sequences, with 25% as singletons. This specimen comes from a study of molecular identifiers for immune sequencing clone quantification. The receptor comes from a human donor in good health. Some libraries in this study had Jurkat cell RNA spiked in. Sequenced: naive CD8+ T cells from blood, with Jurkat cell RNA spiked in. Indicated subset: FACS-sorted CD8+CD4-CCR7+CD45RA+ naive T cells.

For the CDR3, the DNA is TGCAGTGCTAGAGGACCGCGTATGGGACGGAACACTGAAGCTTTCTTT. This encodes CSARGPRMGRNTEAFF. This sequence joins TRBV20-1 and TRBJ1-1; a possible D gene is TRBD1 (5 bases). Germline assignment: CDR1 DFQATT and CDR2 SNEGSKA (reference sequence). The CDR3 extends over 16 amino acids. V shed 1 base and J shed 1 base, with 16 bases lying between them.